These 17 T cell receptor beta chains originate from one sample sequenced in a study of CD8 T cells in ankylosing spondylitis. General study points: Blood from ankylosing spondylitis patients appeared to carry a characteristic eight-variant TCR beta motif.

Each CDR3 protein is one row after TCRdb ran MiXCR on the 5' RACE reads. The sample has about 480,000 distinct CDR3 sequences, approximately 17% seen once. These receptors have no known antigen. The sequenced sample was blood, either unsorted or a sorted T cell fraction (not recorded which). The receptor source for this set is a male donor with ankylosing spondylitis.

This clonotype was counted many times. Its ends do not fully match the called genes, so a read error is possible. V gene TRBV10-3 combines with J gene TRBJ2-1; 8 nucleotides line up with TRBD1. Germline loops: CDR1 ENHRY, CDR2 SYGVKD. CDR3 size: 15 residues. The CDR3 protein is CAISAGTGSSNEQFF. The CDR3 bases are TGTGCCATCAGCGCCGGGACAGGCTCCTCCAATGAGCAGTTCTTC.

The chain links TRBV20-1 to TRBJ2-1, with D unclear. V lost 3 bases to trimming and J lost 8 bases, with 17 bases between them. CDR3 length: 14 amino acids. Germline V gives CDR1 DFQATT, CDR2 SNEGSKA (reference sequence). The CDR3 here is CSASKFGYGDEQFF. CDR3 sequence (DNA): TGCAGTGCTAGCAAGTTTGGTTATGGGGATGAGCAGTTCTTC.

The gene calls are TRBV2 and TRBJ2-5; D gene ambiguous. V was trimmed by 10 bases and J by 4 bases, leaving 16 bases between them. The CDR3 totals 13 residues. Germline V gives CDR1 SNHLY, CDR2 FYNNEI. In nucleotides, the CDR3 is TGTGCCACCCAGAAAGACAACCGAGAGACCCAGTACTTC. It yields the protein CATQKDNRETQYF. Full variable domain (remainder filled in from reference TRBV2 and TRBJ2-5): EPEVTQTPSHQVTQMGQEVILRCVPISNHLYFYWYRQILGQKVEFLVSFYNNEISEKSEIFDDQFSVERPDGSNFTLKIRSTKLEDSAMYFCATQKDNRETQYFGPGTRLLVL.

The chain joins TRBV12-3 or TRBV12-4 to TRBJ2-3; perhaps TRBD2 as D (5 bases). This CDR3 is 15 amino acids long. V was cut by 8 bases and J by 1 base, with 16 bases left in between. The CDR3 region is CASGNRRRGTDTQYF. DNA of the CDR3: TGTGCCAGCGGGAATAGGAGGAGAGGCACAGATACGCAGTATTTT.

This chain joins TRBV5-4 and TRBJ2-1; 13 nucleotides match TRBD2. The ends lost 1 base at V and 4 bases at J; junction bases unmatched: 5. The CDR3 sequence is 17 residues long. Per germline, CDR1 SGHNT and CDR2 YYREEE (reference sequence). The CDR3 sequence: CASSLTWTSGGYNEQFF. CDR3 nucleotide sequence: TGTGCCAGCAGCTTGACCTGGACTAGCGGGGGTTACAATGAGCAGTTCTTC.

This clonotype appeared a few times. V gene TRBV28 combines with J gene TRBJ2-6; D not certain. V was cut by 6 bases and J by 0 bases, with 6 bases left in between. The CDR3 covers 14 residues. CDR1 is MDHEN and CDR2 is SYDVKM in the germline V gene. CDR3 nucleotide sequence: TGTGCCAGCAGGTTTTCCTCTGGGGCCAACGTCCTGACTTTC. It yields the protein CASRFSSGANVLTF. The variable domain in full, with the rest retrieved from reference TRBV28 and TRBJ2-6, is DVKVTQSSRYLVKRTGEKVFLECVQDMDHENMFWYRQDPGLGLRLIYFSYDVKMKEKGDIPEGYSVSREKKERFSLILESASTNQTSMYLCASRFSSGANVLTFGAGSRLTVL.

The rearrangement joins TRBV7-2 to TRBJ1-1, with D uncertain. Looked up from germline, CDR1 is SGHTA and CDR2 is FQGNSA. The CDR3 runs to 16 residues. V shed 5 bases and J shed 1 base, with 17 bases lying between them. CDR3 region: CASSPEGGLGNTEAFF. The DNA for the CDR3 is TGTGCCAGCAGCCCGGAGGGTGGCCTGGGGAACACTGAAGCTTTCTTT.

The CDR3 is CASSLVTVSLNTGELFF. CDR3 in DNA: TGTGCCAGCAGCTTGGTAACAGTCTCCTTGAACACCGGGGAGCTGTTTTTT. The chain is built from TRBV5-8 and TRBJ2-2, with no clear D. V was cut by 0 bases and J by 1 base, with 13 bases left in between. Germline V CDR1 and CDR2: SGHTS, YDEGEE. This CDR3 spans 17 amino acids.

The chain uses TRBV6-5 and TRBJ1-3, with D unclear. V lost 0 bases and J 2 bases, leaving 8 bases between the germline ends. The CDR3 loop spans 15 amino acids. The germline V gene encodes CDR1 MNHEY and CDR2 SVGAGI. As DNA, the CDR3 is TGTGCCAGCAGTTACTCGCTCATGCCTGGAAACACCATATATTTT. Translated: CASSYSLMPGNTIYF.

The sample holds one count of this clonotype. Here the CDR3 DNA reads TGTGCCAGCTCACGGGACAGCCCCTCCTATAATTCACCCCTCCACTTT. Translated, it gives CASSRDSPSYNSPLHF. The chain joins TRBV18 to TRBJ1-6; 7 bases map to TRBD1. V dropped 4 bases and J dropped 0; count of bases not matched to a gene: 3. Germline CDR1 is KGHSH and CDR2 is LQKENI. The CDR3 is 16 amino acids.

This clonotype was seen many times. The chain couples TRBV12-3 or TRBV12-4 to TRBJ2-3, with 8 bases aligning to TRBD2. The CDR3 has 15 amino acids. The ends lost 6 bases at V and 4 bases at J; junction bases unmatched: 9. CDR3 region: CASSPGGRFADTQYF. The CDR3 DNA follows: TGTGCCAGCAGCCCGGGGGGGCGCTTCGCAGATACGCAGTATTTT.

A few counts support this clonotype. The chain has TRBV12-3 or TRBV12-4 and TRBJ2-6, with a weak D call TRBD2 (5 bases). CDR3 length: 13 residues. This CDR3 reads CAQRRAGANVLTF. The CDR3 region has the DNA TGTGCTCAAAGGCGGGCTGGGGCCAACGTCCTGACTTTC.

This clonotype was detected only a few times. The chain couples TRBV19 to TRBJ2-3, with 9 bases fitting TRBD2. Trimming removed 3 bases from V and 4 bases from J; junction bases left unmatched: 8. The CDR3 has 16 amino acids. Germline values: CDR1 LNHDA, CDR2 SQIVND (reference sequence). The CDR3: CASSIGAGGGADTQYF. The CDR3 DNA reads as TGTGCCAGTAGTATTGGGGCCGGCGGGGGGGCAGATACGCAGTATTTT.

The gene calls are TRBV15 and TRBJ2-7; D is uncertain. Germline V gene data show CDR1 as LNHNV and CDR2 as YYDKDF (reference sequence). V lost 1 base, J lost 4 bases, and 5 bases lay in between. CDR3 length: 12 residues. The CDR3 loop is CATSRVGYEQYF. CDR3 sequence (DNA): TGTGCCACCAGCAGAGTGGGTTACGAGCAGTACTTC. The full variable domain, completed using reference TRBV15 and TRBJ2-7, is DAMVIQNPRYQVTQFGKPVTLSCSQTLNHNVMYWYQQKSSQAPKLLFHYYDKDFNNEADTPDNFQSRRPNTSFCFLDIRSPGLGDTAMYLCATSRVGYEQYFGPGTRLTVT.

This clonotype was counted between two and nine times. The CDR3 DNA reads TGCGCCAGCAGCCAGAGCGGGAGGGGAGACAATGAGCAGTTCTTC. Amino acid sequence: CASSQSGRGDNEQFF. This chain joins TRBV5-1 and TRBJ2-1; 10 bases agree with TRBD2. Germline loops: CDR1 SGHRS, CDR2 YFSETQ. Losses at the gene ends were 4 bases for V and 5 bases for J; bases not matched to a gene: 6. The CDR3 has 15 amino acids.

This clonotype appeared a few times. CDR3 nucleotide sequence: TGCGCCAGCTCGACTAGAGTTTCCAGTGAAGCTTTCTTT. Encoded protein: CASSTRVSSEAFF. The chain has TRBV5-1 and TRBJ1-1, with D uncertain. Germline-derived CDR1 and CDR2 are SGHRS and YFSETQ. V was clipped by 7 bases and J by 7 bases, with 17 bases between them. The CDR3 spans 13 residues. The full variable domain, its missing parts supplied by reference TRBV5-1 and TRBJ1-1, is KAGVTQTPRYLIKTRGQQVTLSCSPISGHRSVSWYQQTPGQGLQFLFEYFSETQRNKGNFPGRFSGRQFSNSRSEMNVSTLELGDSALYLCASSTRVSSEAFFGQGTRLTVV.

This clonotype has at least ten counts. The chain is built from TRBV15 and TRBJ1-1, with no clear D. The germline gives CDR1 LNHNV, CDR2 YYDKDF (reference sequence). This CDR3 is built from 16 residues. V was clipped by 0 bases and J by 0 bases, with 11 bases between them. In DNA, the CDR3 is TGTGCCACCAGCAGAGAGAAGGACCGTTTGAACACTGAAGCTTTCTTT. Protein: CATSREKDRLNTEAFF.